The 27 T cell receptor beta chains reported below all come from one sample, sequenced in a study of CXCR3-negative and CXCR3-positive naive CD8 T cells. The libraries of TRB cDNA were prepared using 5' RACE with UMI labels. TCRdb re-called the 5' RACE reads and catalogs CDR3 proteins one per entry, DNA excluded. This repertoire comprises 60,000 or so distinct CDR3 sequences; its ten largest clones make up approximately 22%. Sequenced material: memory CD8+ T cells from blood. The receptors shown here come from a human donor in good health. Some clones in this sample may be carry-over from other donors' samples.

This rearrangement joins TRBV29-1 to TRBJ1-2; TCRdb's D call, TRBD1, is unchecked because there is no DNA. This CDR3 has 14 amino acids. Germline V gene data show CDR1 as SQVTM and CDR2 as ANQGSEA. CDR3 in amino acids: CSVLTGDLNYGYTF.

The chain employs TRBV3-1 and TRBJ2-5; TCRdb proposes TRBD1, but this gene call is untestable without DNA. Germline assignment: CDR1 LGHDT and CDR2 YNNKEL (reference sequence). This CDR3 comprises 16 residues. CDR3 protein: CASIDPRPGSVETQYF.

V gene TRBV19 combines with J gene TRBJ2-1; with no DNA, the TCRdb D assignment of TRBD2 cannot be verified. The CDR3 spans 12 residues. The germline V gene has CDR1 LNHDA and CDR2 SQIVND (reference sequence). The CDR3 loop is CASSGLPDEQFF.

This sequence joins TRBV14 and TRBJ2-4; TCRdb indicates TRBD2, and absent DNA this call remains unverified. The CDR3 consists of 18 residues. Germline lookup yields CDR1 SGHDN and CDR2 FVKESK. Here the CDR3 reads CASSQEMGLAGHPNIQYF.

The CDR3 spells CASSMGLAGAQPLNNEQFF. V usage is TRBV9 and J usage is TRBJ2-1; as DNA is missing, the TRBD2 call by TCRdb cannot be tested. Germline CDR1 SGDLS, CDR2 YYNGEE. The CDR3 is 19 residues long.

The gene calls are TRBV10-3 and TRBJ2-7. The CDR3 is made up of 13 amino acids. Germline-derived CDR1 and CDR2 are ENHRY and SYGVKD. The CDR3 region is CAITIPGTYEQYF.

The V call is TRBV6-1, the J call TRBJ1-5. The CDR3 has 15 amino acids. Germline V gives CDR1 MNHNS, CDR2 SASEGT. The CDR3 here is CASSESPEGNQPQHF.

The chain recombines TRBV28 with TRBJ1-5; as DNA is missing, the TRBD1 call by TCRdb cannot be tested. The CDR3 runs to 18 residues. Germline V gene lookup returns CDR1 MDHEN and CDR2 SYDVKM. The CDR3 here is CASSLDRAQTYSNQPQHF.

V usage is TRBV9 and J usage is TRBJ2-2. The V gene's germline CDR1 is SGDLS and CDR2 YYNGEE. The CDR3 has 13 amino acids. CDR3 protein: CASSVVQSGELFF. Looking up the rest from reference TRBV9 and TRBJ2-2 gives the full variable domain: DSGVTQTPKHLITATGQRVTLRCSPRSGDLSVYWYQQSLDQGLQFLIQYYNGEERAKGNILERFSAQQFPDLHSELNLSSLELGDSALYFCASSVVQSGELFFGEGSRLTVL.

V usage is TRBV7-9 and J usage is TRBJ1-3. This CDR3 comprises 14 residues. Germline V gene lookup returns CDR1 SEHNR and CDR2 FQNEAQ (reference sequence). The CDR3 reads CASTLKLTGNTIYF.

The genes are TRBV28 and TRBJ2-2; checking the TCRdb D call of TRBD1 is not possible without DNA. The CDR3 is 14 residues long. Germline CDR1 and CDR2: MDHEN and SYDVKM. The CDR3 spells CASSLTGVTGELFF.

The chain is built from TRBV27 and TRBJ1-6. Germline V gives CDR1 MNHEY, CDR2 SMNVEV (reference sequence). The CDR3 totals 13 residues. This chain's CDR3 is CASSWRDNSPLHF.

V gene TRBV6-2 or TRBV6-3 combines with J gene TRBJ2-1; the TCRdb D gene call, TRBD1, has no DNA to confirm it. The CDR3 extends over 16 amino acids. In germline, CDR1 is MNHEY, CDR2 SVGEGT. The CDR3 sequence: CASSSSRAPRSNEQFF.

The CDR3 here is CASSPGTLIEETQYF. The chain combines TRBV9 with TRBJ2-5; checking the TCRdb D call of TRBD1 is not possible without DNA. Germline CDR1 SGDLS, CDR2 YYNGEE. The CDR3 spans 15 residues. Variable domain in full (rest from reference TRBV9 and TRBJ2-5): DSGVTQTPKHLITATGQRVTLRCSPRSGDLSVYWYQQSLDQGLQFLIQYYNGEERAKGNILERFSAQQFPDLHSELNLSSLELGDSALYFCASSPGTLIEETQYFGPGTRLLVL.

V gene TRBV7-3 combines with J gene TRBJ2-3; lacking DNA, the TRBD1 call made by TCRdb goes unchecked. The CDR3 spans 13 residues. CDR1 is SGHTA, CDR2 FQGTGA, per germline. Here the CDR3 reads CASSTIGADTQYF.

V usage is TRBV7-8 and J usage is TRBJ2-3; TCRdb picks TRBD2, but there is no DNA to check that call. The CDR3 has 19 residues. CDR1 and CDR2 (germline): SGHVS, FQNEAQ. The CDR3 loop is CASSLVPGPGLGSTDTQYF.

The rearrangement joins TRBV7-9 to TRBJ2-1; TCRdb indicates TRBD1, and absent DNA this call remains unverified. Germline V gives CDR1 SEHNR, CDR2 FQNEAQ (reference sequence). The CDR3 consists of 12 residues. This CDR3 is CAGDRANNEQFF.

The chain recombines TRBV29-1 with TRBJ2-3; TCRdb names TRBD1, which stays unverified in the absence of DNA. Germline-derived CDR1 and CDR2 are SQVTM and ANQGSEA. The CDR3 covers 15 residues. CDR3 in amino acids: CSVEEDRGSTDTQYF.

The chain carries TRBV5-6 and TRBJ2-2; TCRdb designates TRBD1, a call that cannot be tested without DNA. Germline lookup yields CDR1 SGHDT and CDR2 YYEEEE. This CDR3 comprises 16 residues. The CDR3 sequence is CASSFQNAGGTGELFF.

The chain couples TRBV7-2 to TRBJ2-7; the D gene TCRdb calls, TRBD2, cannot be checked with no DNA. The length of the CDR3 is 15 residues. Germline V gene lookup returns CDR1 SGHTA and CDR2 FQGNSA. CDR3 region: CASSPSKGSSYEQYF. The whole variable domain, remainder taken from reference TRBV7-2 and TRBJ2-7, is GAGVSQSPSNKVTEKGKDVELRCDPISGHTALYWYRQSLGQGLEFLIYFQGNSAPDKSGLPSDRFSAERTGGSVSTLTIQRTQQEDSAVYLCASSPSKGSSYEQYFGPGTRLTVT.

The chain joins TRBV6-2 or TRBV6-3 to TRBJ2-5; TCRdb outputs TRBD2, but without DNA this stays unchecked. The CDR3 sequence is 14 residues long. Germline V gene data show CDR1 as MNHEY and CDR2 as SVGEGT. This chain's CDR3 is CASSNRQGGETQYF.

This sequence joins TRBV20-1 and TRBJ2-6. Germline V gene sequence: CDR1 DFQATT, CDR2 SNEGSKA (reference sequence). The CDR3 runs to 14 residues. The CDR3 loop is CSAALDSGANVLTF.

The chain joins TRBV6-1 to TRBJ2-7; TCRdb returns TRBD1, unconfirmable since there is no DNA. Germline-derived CDR1 and CDR2 are MNHNS and SASEGT. The CDR3 loop spans 11 amino acids. The CDR3 region is CASRDPYEQYF.

This clonotype shows up as medium-sized (0.01 to 0.1%) by frequency. The chain carries TRBV6-6 and TRBJ2-2; TCRdb returns TRBD1, unconfirmable since there is no DNA. The V gene's germline CDR1 is MNHNY and CDR2 SVGAGI (reference sequence). The CDR3 length is 15 residues. CDR3 amino acids: CASSSGQGAGGELFF.

The chain employs TRBV6-4 and TRBJ2-6. The CDR3 is 14 residues long. Germline V CDR1 and CDR2: MRHNA, SNTAGT. CDR3 protein: CASSEASGANVLTF.

The chain joins TRBV7-9 to TRBJ1-1. The CDR3 loop spans 12 amino acids. Germline assignment: CDR1 SEHNR and CDR2 FQNEAQ (reference sequence). The CDR3 sequence: CASKTGTSEAFF.

The rearrangement links TRBV5-5 to TRBJ1-1. Germline CDR1 is SGHKS and CDR2 is YYEKEE (reference sequence). The CDR3 spans 16 residues. The CDR3 spells CASSLSLLTWGTEAFF.